One sample yielded the 32 T cell receptor beta chains listed below, sequenced in a study of blood T cell repertoires in COVID-19. Libraries were prepared by immunoSEQ multiplex PCR; TCRdb keeps only in-frame clonotypes and omits some of them. The top ten clones hold less than 2% of a sample with a few hundred thousand clones, over 80% of them seen once. What was sequenced was peripheral blood. Receptors originate from a middle-aged woman who had recovered from COVID-19.

The rearrangement uses TRBV2 and TRBJ2-2, with 9 positions matching TRBD1. The CDR3 extends over 15 amino acids. The J segment lost 7 bases and the V segment lost 5 bases, leaving 8 bases of the junction unmatched. Germline-derived CDR1 and CDR2 are SNHLY and FYNNEI. The DNA for the CDR3 is TGTGCCAGCAGTCCGGACAGGGGCACGGGCGGGGAGCTGTTTTTT. This sequence encodes CASSPDRGTGGELFF. Full variable domain (missing parts from reference TRBV2 and TRBJ2-2): EPEVTQTPSHQVTQMGQEVILRCVPISNHLYFYWYRQILGQKVEFLVSFYNNEISEKSEIFDDQFSVERPDGSNFTLKIRSTKLEDSAMYFCASSPDRGTGGELFFGEGSRLTVL.

The V gene is TRBV28, the J gene TRBJ2-1; 10 bases agree with TRBD1. The ends lost 10 bases at V and 6 bases at J; junction bases unmatched: 12. Germline V gene sequence: CDR1 MDHEN, CDR2 SYDVKM. This CDR3 has 15 residues. The CDR3 sequence is CATYPGGQGSNEQFF. For the CDR3, the DNA is TGTGCCACCTACCCGGGGGGACAGGGGTCCAATGAGCAGTTCTTC.

This chain links TRBV6-5 with TRBJ1-5, with D possibly TRBD1 on 6 matching bases. Deletions cut 9 bases from V and 5 bases from J, with 14 bases between. This CDR3 is 13 amino acids long. Germline lookup yields CDR1 MNHEY and CDR2 SVGAGI. The CDR3 loop reads CASGGQSHQPQHF. Written as DNA, the CDR3 is TGTGCCAGTGGTGGACAGTCCCATCAGCCCCAGCATTTT.

The chain combines TRBV30 with TRBJ1-1; 11 bases align to TRBD1. Germline assignment: CDR1 GTSNPN and CDR2 SVGIG (reference sequence). Trimming at V came to 5 bases and at J to 9 bases, leaving 5 bases not matched to a gene. This CDR3 contains 12 residues. This chain's CDR3 is CAWGTGGFQAFF. The CDR3 DNA follows: TGTGCCTGGGGGACAGGGGGGTTTCAAGCTTTCTTT.

V and J are TRBV7-2 and TRBJ2-1; no firm D call. The length of the CDR3 is 11 residues. Trimming stripped 4 bases from V and 9 bases from J, with 7 bases between. Germline-derived CDR1 and CDR2 are SGHTA and FQGNSA. CDR3 residues: CASSSQSEQFF. DNA of the CDR3: TGTGCCAGCAGCTCACAGAGTGAGCAGTTCTTC.

The rearrangement joins TRBV5-6 to TRBJ2-5; D is undetermined. The CDR3 runs 13 residues. Trimming took 2 bases from V and 4 from J, leaving 9 bases between them. Germline V gene data show CDR1 as SGHDT and CDR2 as YYEEEE. Here the CDR3 reads CASSFTGIETQYF. CDR3 coding DNA: TGTGCCAGCAGCTTTACGGGTATAGAGACCCAGTACTTC.

The chain has TRBV2 and TRBJ2-7; D gene uncertain. The length of the CDR3 is 10 residues. Trimming shortened V by 8 bases and J by 4 bases, and 6 bases separated the two germline ends. Germline CDR1 SNHLY, CDR2 FYNNEI. CDR3 residues: CASGPYEQYF. The CDR3, as DNA: TGTGCCAGCGGCCCATACGAGCAGTACTTC. The full variable domain, in which reference TRBV2 and TRBJ2-7 provide the parts outside the CDR3, is EPEVTQTPSHQVTQMGQEVILRCVPISNHLYFYWYRQILGQKVEFLVSFYNNEISEKSEIFDDQFSVERPDGSNFTLKIRSTKLEDSAMYFCASGPYEQYFGPGTRLTVT.

The chain combines TRBV10-1 with TRBJ1-1, with D tentatively TRBD1 (5 bases). Trimming took 4 bases from V and 6 from J, leaving 12 bases between them. Germline V CDR1 and CDR2: WNHNN, SYGVQD (reference sequence). The CDR3 contains 13 residues. In nucleotides, the CDR3 is TGCGCCAGCAGTGTTTCAGGGAGGGCTGAAGCTTTCTTT. Protein sequence: CASSVSGRAEAFF.

The chain is built from TRBV4-1 and TRBJ2-7; D is ambiguous. This CDR3 region has 13 residues. CDR1 and CDR2 from the germline V gene are MGHRA and YSYEKL. V gave up 2 bases and J gave up 4 bases, with 9 bases separating them. CDR3 in DNA: TGCGCCAGCAGCCAACTCAGGCAGTACGAGCAGTACTTC. Its protein product is CASSQLRQYEQYF.

In DNA, the CDR3 is TGTGCCAGCTCAACGACAGGGGGCGAGGGTGAGCAGTTCTTC. Amino acid sequence: CASSTTGGEGEQFF. V usage is TRBV18 and J usage is TRBJ2-1; 10 bases fit TRBD1. The V gene end was trimmed by 5 bases and the J gene end by 9 bases; junction bases not matched to a gene: 7. The CDR3 is made up of 14 amino acids. CDR1 is KGHSH and CDR2 is LQKENI in the germline V gene. The variable domain in full, with the rest retrieved from reference TRBV18 and TRBJ2-1, is NAGVMQNPRHLVRRRGQEARLRCSPMKGHSHVYWYRQLPEEGLKFMVYLQKENIIDESGMPKERFSAEFPKEGPSILRIQQVVRGDSAAYFCASSTTGGEGEQFFGPGTRLTVL.

The chain joins TRBV6-1 to TRBJ1-2; unclear D gene. The V end was cut by 0 bases, the J end by 8 bases, with 7 bases between. CDR3 length: 12 amino acids. Germline V gene lookup returns CDR1 MNHNS and CDR2 SASEGT. The CDR3: CASSEAIRGYTF. In nucleotides, the CDR3 is TGTGCCAGCAGTGAAGCGATACGGGGCTACACCTTC.

The rearrangement uses TRBV24-1 and TRBJ2-2; D unresolved. In germline, CDR1 is KGHDR, CDR2 SFDVKD. The ends were cut back, 1 base at V and 4 bases at J, with 9 bases in the middle. This CDR3 contains 15 residues. The DNA of the CDR3 is TGTGCCACCAGTGATTTTGAGGCATTCACCGGGGAGCTGTTTTTT. This codes for CATSDFEAFTGELFF.

V is TRBV2 and J is TRBJ1-1; 7 bases agree with TRBD1. Unmatched junction bases numbered 6, after V lost 10 bases and J lost 1 base. The germline V gene encodes CDR1 SNHLY and CDR2 FYNNEI. This CDR3 has 13 amino acids. CDR3: CATHDRANTEAFF. In nucleotides, the CDR3 is TGTGCCACCCACGACAGGGCGAACACTGAAGCTTTCTTT. Looking up the rest from reference TRBV2 and TRBJ1-1 gives the full variable domain: EPEVTQTPSHQVTQMGQEVILRCVPISNHLYFYWYRQILGQKVEFLVSFYNNEISEKSEIFDDQFSVERPDGSNFTLKIRSTKLEDSAMYFCATHDRANTEAFFGQGTRLTVV.

The rearrangement joins TRBV11-2 to TRBJ2-7, with 9 positions matching TRBD1. Germline values: CDR1 SGHAT, CDR2 FQNNGV. This CDR3 comprises 16 residues. V dropped 1 base and J dropped 3; count of bases not matched to a gene: 7. The CDR3: CASSLVGTGIVYEQYF. Written as DNA, the CDR3 is TGTGCCAGCAGCTTAGTAGGGACAGGGATAGTCTACGAGCAGTACTTC.

This chain uses TRBV11-2 with TRBJ2-2; weak D call: TRBD1 (5 bases). The V end was cut by 4 bases, the J end by 3 bases, with 15 bases between. The CDR3 loop spans 16 amino acids. Germline V gene data show CDR1 as SGHAT and CDR2 as FQNNGV. CDR3 protein: CASSYSGRQHTGELFF. CDR3 bases: TGTGCCAGCAGCTACTCAGGCAGACAGCACACCGGGGAGCTGTTTTTT.

This chain joins TRBV18 and TRBJ1-1; tentative D call: TRBD1 (5 bases). V was trimmed by 10 bases and J by 8 bases, leaving 29 bases between them. The germline gives CDR1 KGHSH, CDR2 LQKENI. This CDR3 comprises 16 residues. As DNA, the CDR3 is TGTGCCAACACAGACCTTCCGGGACTCAACTTAAAGGAAGCTTTCTTT. Amino acids: CANTDLPGLNLKEAFF.

The V gene is TRBV24-1, the J gene TRBJ2-5; no firm D call. This CDR3 is 16 amino acids long. The V end was cut by 3 bases, the J end by 5 bases, with 18 bases between. The germline gives CDR1 KGHDR, CDR2 SFDVKD. The CDR3 region has the DNA TGTGCCACCAGTGATAGTTCGGTCTCAGGTCGGGAGACCCAGTACTTC. This translates into CATSDSSVSGRETQYF.

This chain connects TRBV4-1 to TRBJ2-7; D unresolved. Germline CDR1 is MGHRA and CDR2 is YSYEKL. V lost 0 bases, J lost 2 bases, and 14 bases lay in between. The CDR3 is made up of 16 amino acids. The CDR3 DNA reads as TGCGCCAGCAGCCAAGATACTGTGGCGGTAACCTACGAGCAGTACTTC. Translated: CASSQDTVAVTYEQYF.

This chain connects TRBV5-1 to TRBJ2-3; TRBD2 matches at 12 bases. CDR3 size: 16 residues. After removal of 2 bases from V and 1 base from J, the junction contained 2 bases not matched to a gene. Germline lookup yields CDR1 SGHRS and CDR2 YFSETQ. The chain's CDR3 is CASSLSSGGGTDTQYF. CDR3 coding DNA: TGCGCCAGCAGCTTATCTAGCGGGGGGGGCACAGATACGCAGTATTTT.

This chain joins TRBV27 and TRBJ2-3; D call uncertain. V lost 10 bases, J lost 2 bases, and 10 bases lay in between. Germline V gene lookup returns CDR1 MNHEY and CDR2 SMNVEV (reference sequence). The CDR3 runs 12 residues. The CDR3 DNA sequence: TGTGCCACCTCTGGAGACACAGATACGCAGTATTTT. Translating gives CATSGDTDTQYF.

V gene TRBV30 combines with J gene TRBJ2-6; 7 bases align to TRBD1. V was clipped by 4 bases and J by 0 bases; unmatched bases: 6. Germline CDR1 and CDR2: GTSNPN and SVGIG (reference sequence). The CDR3 is made up of 16 amino acids. CDR3 sequence reads: CAWTGQALSGANVLTF. DNA for the CDR3: TGTGCCTGGACAGGACAGGCCCTCTCTGGGGCCAACGTCCTGACTTTC.

V gene TRBV20-1 combines with J gene TRBJ1-5, with 8 bases matching TRBD1. The junction had 8 bases not matched to a gene; V was cut back by 5 bases and J by 5 bases. CDR1 is DFQATT and CDR2 is SNEGSKA in the germline V gene (reference sequence). This CDR3 spans 14 amino acids. The CDR3 here is CSACGTGPDQPQHF. DNA for the CDR3: TGCAGTGCTTGTGGGACAGGACCTGATCAGCCCCAGCATTTT.

The chain joins TRBV28 to TRBJ1-2, with 7 bases aligning to TRBD1. Germline V lookup: CDR1 MDHEN, CDR2 SYDVKM. The V segment lost 6 bases and the J segment 1 base; nucleotides outside the gene matches: 5. The length of the CDR3 is 14 residues. The CDR3 loop reads CASRATGLNYGYTF. In nucleotides, the CDR3 is TGTGCCAGCAGGGCGACAGGGCTTAACTATGGCTACACCTTC.

The chain uses TRBV3-1 (or the pseudogene TRBV3-2) and TRBJ1-3; unclear D gene. With 8 bases removed from V and 0 bases from J, the gap between germline ends came to 8 bases. This CDR3 has 13 amino acids. Germline CDR1 reads LGHDT; CDR2 reads YNNKEL (reference sequence). As DNA, the CDR3 is TGTGCCAGCGGCGGAGACTCTGGAAACACCATATATTTT. Translating it yields CASGGDSGNTIYF.

The V call is TRBV5-1, the J call TRBJ2-5, with D unclear. The CDR3 covers 14 residues. Trimming shortened V by 2 bases and J by 1 base, and 9 bases separated the two germline ends. Germline V gene data show CDR1 as SGHRS and CDR2 as YFSETQ. CDR3 sequence reads: CASSLSTTQETQYF. CDR3 bases: TGCGCCAGCAGCTTATCAACAACCCAAGAGACCCAGTACTTC. The full variable domain, its missing parts supplied by reference TRBV5-1 and TRBJ2-5, is KAGVTQTPRYLIKTRGQQVTLSCSPISGHRSVSWYQQTPGQGLQFLFEYFSETQRNKGNFPGRFSGRQFSNSRSEMNVSTLELGDSALYLCASSLSTTQETQYFGPGTRLLVL.

The chain employs TRBV28 and TRBJ1-5, with a possible D match to TRBD1 (5 bases). This CDR3 spans 16 amino acids. The V gene's germline CDR1 is MDHEN and CDR2 SYDVKM. V was clipped by 5 bases and J by 2 bases, with 16 bases between them. The CDR3 is CASSIRRGRGNQPQHF. CDR3 coding DNA: TGTGCCAGCAGTATACGAAGGGGTCGGGGCAATCAGCCCCAGCATTTT.

The chain carries TRBV14 and TRBJ2-7, with 9 bases matching TRBD1. Germline CDR1 and CDR2: SGHDN and FVKESK. The junction had 9 bases not matched to a gene; V was cut back by 2 bases and J by 1 base. CDR3 length: 17 residues. CDR3 residues: CASSQLPGQGPSYEQYF. The CDR3 DNA sequence: TGTGCCAGCAGCCAACTACCCGGACAGGGGCCGTCCTACGAGCAGTACTTC.

The V gene is TRBV5-1, the J gene TRBJ2-7; 7 bases are a match to TRBD1. V shed 4 bases, J shed 3 bases, and the junction held 7 bases outside the gene matches. The CDR3 spans 14 residues. Germline V gives CDR1 SGHRS, CDR2 YFSETQ. CDR3 nucleotides: TGCGCCAGCAGCCCAGGGACAGCGAGCTACGAGCAGTACTTC. It specifies CASSPGTASYEQYF.

This chain joins TRBV12-3 or TRBV12-4 and TRBJ1-2, with TRBD1 as a possible D gene (6 bases). The CDR3 contains 12 residues. V lost 10 bases to trimming and J lost 6 bases, with 15 bases between them. CDR3 amino acids: CATNRVGDGYTF. In DNA, the CDR3 is TGTGCCACCAACAGGGTGGGGGATGGCTACACCTTC.

The gene calls are TRBV7-9 and TRBJ1-2; maybe TRBD1 (6 bases). V was cut by 4 bases and J by 6 bases, with 21 bases left in between. Germline V gives CDR1 SEHNR, CDR2 FQNEAQ (reference sequence). This CDR3 has 16 residues. For the CDR3, the DNA is TGTGCCAGCAGCTCGTACCTACAGGGAACCCGTAATGGCTACACCTTC. The encoded protein is CASSSYLQGTRNGYTF.

Written as DNA, the CDR3 is TGTGCCAGCAGCATACAGGGGTCGGTGGCTAATGAAAAACTGTTTTTT. This sequence encodes CASSIQGSVANEKLFF. The rearrangement uses TRBV5-6 and TRBJ1-4; 7 bases are shared with TRBD1. J was trimmed by 3 bases and V by 4 bases; bases with no gene match: 9. In germline, CDR1 is SGHDT, CDR2 YYEEEE. The CDR3 length is 16 residues.

This clone was seen more than once but under ten times. The J gene is TRBJ1-4, the V gene TRBV7-2, with 8 bases fitting TRBD1. The germline V gene has CDR1 SGHTA and CDR2 FQGNSA. This CDR3 region has 17 residues. The V and J ends lost 1 base and 10 bases, in that order; junction bases with no gene match: 14. The CDR3 loop is CASSLVGQGMGWAKLFF. DNA of the CDR3: TGTGCCAGCAGCTTAGTAGGACAGGGTATGGGTTGGGCAAAACTGTTTTTT.